The rows below give T cell receptor beta chains drawn from one sample of a study of response to subunit inactivated influenza vaccine. Using its own MiXCR run on the RT-PCR reads, TCRdb lists one record per CDR3 protein. In the table there are fewer than 750,000 distinct CDR3 sequences, 12% to 15% of which are singletons. This sample comprised PBMCs from blood, obtained approximately 13 days after vaccination. These receptors originate from a man in his fifties or sixties who received an inactivated influenza vaccine. CDR3s include the opening cysteine and the closing phenylalanine or tryptophan. Part of the rows lack a size; the others show once, few, many or a class for expanded clones.

V	J	size	CDR3
TRBV6-2/TRBV6-3	TRBJ1-2	few	CASSNGQLHGYTF
TRBV5-1	TRBJ1-4	.	CASSLVGQGLNEKLFF
TRBV14	TRBJ2-1	.	CASSPYSGLYNEQFF
TRBV12-3/TRBV12-4	TRBJ1-2	many	CASSLNSGGSGYTF
TRBV20-1	TRBJ1-4	many	CSARDLYSGQSGTTNEKLFF
TRBV12-3/TRBV12-4	TRBJ1-2	few	CASSWGGTTGAYGYTF
TRBV30	TRBJ1-4	.	CAWSRGINEKLFF
TRBV6-2/TRBV6-3	TRBJ2-2	few	CASSWSSGVGELFF
TRBV3-1	TRBJ2-5	.	CASMTGGQETQYF
TRBV20-1	TRBJ1-4	few	CSAPSTVNEKLFF
TRBV7-8	TRBJ2-3	.	CASSLVTFTDTQYF
TRBV12-3/TRBV12-4	TRBJ1-3	few	CASSLATPGNTIYF
TRBV30	TRBJ1-4	few	CAWRGLTNEKLFF
TRBV11-2	TRBJ2-2	many	CASSFGGPGELFF
TRBV7-8	TRBJ2-6	few	CASGQVSGANVLTF
TRBV14	TRBJ2-1	many	CASSQVLGQGVYNEQFF
TRBV9	TRBJ2-3	.	CASSVSSGRAEDTQYF
TRBV5-5	TRBJ1-1	.	CATRKQGGTEAFF
TRBV29-1	TRBJ2-7	many	CSVRLLAGAEQYF
TRBV12-3/TRBV12-4	TRBJ2-7	few	CASTFSGAEQYF
TRBV18	TRBJ2-5	few	CASARDRQETQYF
TRBV6-5	TRBJ2-3	.	CASSSPGPRDTQYF
TRBV6-5	TRBJ2-1	few	CASSYRTERPYNEQFF
TRBV15	TRBJ2-1	few	CATSRDLGEDEQFF
TRBV27	TRBJ2-3	.	CASSLSVRRGTQYF
TRBV7-6	TRBJ2-7	.	CASSPRLGILTYEQYF
TRBV28	TRBJ1-1	many	CASNKSGAGFF
TRBV3-1	TRBJ1-2	few	CASSQDPGYGYTF
TRBV10-3	TRBJ1-1	few	CAISNDLNTEAFF
TRBV6-1	TRBJ1-1	many	CASSKPGQGSSGAEAFF
TRBV24-1	TRBJ2-5	few	CATSDSGRGETQYF
TRBV5-1	TRBJ2-5	few	CASSLLPEKETQYF
TRBV20-1	TRBJ1-2	few	CSASDGDYYGYTF
TRBV20-1	TRBJ1-2	.	CSATGTGGSFFGYTF
TRBV28	TRBJ2-1	.	CASSLSTSGSGYNEQFF
TRBV11-2	TRBJ2-2	.	CASGQGALSGELFF
TRBV4-3	TRBJ2-5	.	CASSQDRGASLGETQYF
TRBV5-1	TRBJ2-2	few	CASHITSGGTGELFF
TRBV20-1	TRBJ2-7	few	CSAREDRGIYEQYF
TRBV7-9	TRBJ2-4	few	CASSFLGNIQYF
TRBV11-1	TRBJ2-1	few	CASRMTSGGFSSYNEQFF
TRBV11-2	TRBJ2-5	few	CASSSTSGTGTF
TRBV5-1	TRBJ2-1	many	CASSFLTSGSSYNEQFF
TRBV27	TRBJ1-5	.	CASSRSVSWRDGWHQPQHF
TRBV6-1	TRBJ2-1	few	CASSDPGQGNGLFNEQFF
TRBV6-1	TRBJ2-7	.	CASSRFTGTKVGEQNF
TRBV5-6	TRBJ2-1	.	CASSLFDRDYNEQFF
TRBV20-1	TRBJ2-7	.	CSANIVYEQYF
TRBV20-1	TRBJ2-1	few	CSARDRRGLAVEQFF
TRBV7-2	TRBJ2-3	.	CASSFAGGYADTQYF
TRBV4-2	TRBJ1-6	.	CASSQVTDNSPLHF
TRBV10-3	TRBJ2-2	few	CAIYGGKNTGELFF
TRBV11-2	TRBJ1-1	.	CASRQMPGTEAFF